This T cell receptor (beta chain) was documented in a study of T-cell reconstitution after alpha-beta-depleted transplantation in children. The study's findings and limits: Several hundred graft clones that had expanded were reportedly the source of alpha-beta T cells about two months after transplant. Newly generated T cells supplied most T-cell counts and diversity one year post-transplant. Recipient T cells and thymic progenitors that survived gave rise to the high TCRbeta diversity observed at day 60 in some patients.

A word on this clonotype: Its target is not known.

V was pared by 3 bases and J by 4 bases, with 7 bases between. Germline V gene data show CDR1 as ENHRY and CDR2 as SYGVKD. The CDR3 is 12 residues long. Unique molecular identifiers were incorporated during preparation of the TCRbeta library. TCRdb reprocessed the PCR reads with MiXCR, giving one entry per CDR3 protein. The sample holds about 610,000 distinct CDR3 sequences, about a quarter seen once. The chain combines TRBV10-3 with TRBJ2-7, with a weak D call TRBD2 (5 bases). The source is a boy under three years old with Wiskott-Aldrich syndrome, due to receive a stem cell transplant. Sequences were derived from PBMCs, sampled before TCRalphabeta/CD19-depleted stem cell transplant. The CDR3 spells CAISDGVYEQYF. DNA for the CDR3: TGTGCCATCAGTGACGGGGTTTACGAGCAGTACTTC.